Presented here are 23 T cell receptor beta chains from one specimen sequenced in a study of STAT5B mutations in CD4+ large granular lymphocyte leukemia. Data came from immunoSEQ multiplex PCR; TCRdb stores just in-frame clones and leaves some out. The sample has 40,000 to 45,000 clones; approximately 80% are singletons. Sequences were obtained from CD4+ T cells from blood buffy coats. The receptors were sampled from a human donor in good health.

CDR3 residues: CASSTSRGIEKLFF. The CDR3 DNA reads as TGTGCCAGTAGTACGTCCCGAGGAATAGAAAAACTGTTTTTT. V gene TRBV19 combines with J gene TRBJ1-4, with D unclear. CDR1 and CDR2 (germline): LNHDA, SQIVND (reference sequence). The CDR3 is 14 residues long. Trimming removed 4 bases at V and 8 bases at J, with 14 bases between.

The chain's CDR3 is CASSPNGGWGEAFF. CDR3 nucleotide sequence: TGTGCCAGCAGCCCTAACGGGGGCTGGGGTGAAGCTTTCTTT. The chain links TRBV11-2 to TRBJ1-1, with D tentatively TRBD1 (6 bases). V dropped 5 bases and J dropped 7 bases, with 17 bases sitting between them. The germline V gene has CDR1 SGHAT and CDR2 FQNNGV. This CDR3 region has 14 residues.

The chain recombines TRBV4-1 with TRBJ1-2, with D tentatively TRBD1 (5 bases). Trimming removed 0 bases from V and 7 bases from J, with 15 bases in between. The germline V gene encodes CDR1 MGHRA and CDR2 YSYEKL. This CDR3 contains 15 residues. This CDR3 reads CASSQEGRVSAGYTF. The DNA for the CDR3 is TGCGCCAGCAGCCAAGAGGGCAGGGTAAGTGCTGGCTACACCTTC.

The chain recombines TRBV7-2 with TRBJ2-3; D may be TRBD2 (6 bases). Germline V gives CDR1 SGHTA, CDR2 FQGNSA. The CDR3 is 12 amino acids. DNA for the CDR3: TGTGCGAGCGGGCGGGATACCGGTACGCAGTATTTT. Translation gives CASGRDTGTQYF.

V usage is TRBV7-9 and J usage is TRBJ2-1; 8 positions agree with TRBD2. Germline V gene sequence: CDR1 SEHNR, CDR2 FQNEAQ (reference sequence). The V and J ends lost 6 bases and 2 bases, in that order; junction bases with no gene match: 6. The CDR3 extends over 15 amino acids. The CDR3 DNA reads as TGTGCCAGCAGGTCAAAGCGGGGGACCTACAATGAGCAGTTCTTC. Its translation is CASRSKRGTYNEQFF.

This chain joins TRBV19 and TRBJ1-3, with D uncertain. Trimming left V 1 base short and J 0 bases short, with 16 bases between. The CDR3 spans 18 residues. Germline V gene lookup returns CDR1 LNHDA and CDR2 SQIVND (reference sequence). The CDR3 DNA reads TGTGCCAGTAGTATAGGGATAGCGGCAGGCAACTCTGGAAACACCATATATTTT. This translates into CASSIGIAAGNSGNTIYF.

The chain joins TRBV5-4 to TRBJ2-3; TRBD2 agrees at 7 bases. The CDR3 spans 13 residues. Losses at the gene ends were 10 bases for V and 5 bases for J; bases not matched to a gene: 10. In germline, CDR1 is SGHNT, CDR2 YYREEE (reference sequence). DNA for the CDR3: TGTGCCGCCGGGACTACCGGGGAAGATACGCAGTATTTT. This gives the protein CAAGTTGEDTQYF.

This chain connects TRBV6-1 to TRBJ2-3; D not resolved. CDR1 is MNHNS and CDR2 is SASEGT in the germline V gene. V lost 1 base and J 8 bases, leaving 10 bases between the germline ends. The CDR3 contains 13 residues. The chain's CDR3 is CASSEGGGGTQYF. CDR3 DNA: TGTGCCAGCAGTGAAGGAGGCGGCGGTACGCAGTATTTT.

The CDR3 loop is CAITRAASKTQFF. CDR3 in DNA: TGTGCCATCACAAGGGCCGCGTCCAAGACGCAGTTCTTC. The V gene is TRBV10-3, the J gene TRBJ2-1; D uncertain. The CDR3 totals 13 residues. V shed 7 bases and J shed 12 bases, with 19 bases lying between them. In germline, CDR1 is ENHRY, CDR2 SYGVKD.

The CDR3 coding sequence is TGTGCCAGCAGCTTGCAGGGGGCGCGGGGCTACACCTTC. Translation gives CASSLQGARGYTF. This chain connects TRBV13 to TRBJ1-2, with 8 bases lining up with TRBD1. This CDR3 is 13 amino acids long. Losses at the gene ends were 3 bases for V and 8 bases for J; bases not matched to a gene: 5. From germline, CDR1 is PRHDT and CDR2 FYEKMQ (reference sequence).

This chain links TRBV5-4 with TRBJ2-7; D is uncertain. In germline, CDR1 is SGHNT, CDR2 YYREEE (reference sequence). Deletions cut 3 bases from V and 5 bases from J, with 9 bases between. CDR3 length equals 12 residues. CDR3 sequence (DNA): TGTGCCAGCAGCTCCTGGCAACACGAGCAGTACTTC. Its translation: CASSSWQHEQYF.

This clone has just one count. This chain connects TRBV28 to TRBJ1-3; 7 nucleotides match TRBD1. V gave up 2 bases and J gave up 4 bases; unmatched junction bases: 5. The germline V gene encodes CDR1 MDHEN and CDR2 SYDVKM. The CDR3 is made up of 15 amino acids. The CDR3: CASSLEGAKGNTIYF. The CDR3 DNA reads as TGTGCCAGCAGTTTAGAGGGGGCGAAAGGAAACACCATATATTTT.

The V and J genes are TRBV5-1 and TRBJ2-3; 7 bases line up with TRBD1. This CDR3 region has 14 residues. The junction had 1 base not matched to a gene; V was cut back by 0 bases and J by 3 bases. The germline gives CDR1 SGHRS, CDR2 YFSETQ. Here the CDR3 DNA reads TGCGCCAGCAGCTTGGACAGGGGAACAGATACGCAGTATTTT. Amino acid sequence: CASSLDRGTDTQYF.

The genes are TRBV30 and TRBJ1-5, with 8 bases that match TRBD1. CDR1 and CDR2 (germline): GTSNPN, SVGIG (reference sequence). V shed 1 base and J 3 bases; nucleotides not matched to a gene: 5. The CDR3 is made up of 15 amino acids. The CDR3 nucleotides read TGTGCCTGGAGTGCCCAGACAGGGGACAATCAGCCCCAGCATTTT. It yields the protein CAWSAQTGDNQPQHF.

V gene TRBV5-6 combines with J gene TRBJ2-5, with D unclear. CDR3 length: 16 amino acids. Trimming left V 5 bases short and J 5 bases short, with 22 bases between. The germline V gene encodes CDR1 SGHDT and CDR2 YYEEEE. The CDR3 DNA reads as TGTGCCAGCAGAGAAGGTCCCTCCACCCGTCTGGAGACCCAGTACTTC. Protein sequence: CASREGPSTRLETQYF. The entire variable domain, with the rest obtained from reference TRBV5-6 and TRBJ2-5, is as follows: DAGVTQSPTHLIKTRGQQVTLRCSPKSGHDTVSWYQQALGQGPQFIFQYYEEEERQRGNFPDRFSGHQFPNYSSELNVNALLLGDSALYLCASREGPSTRLETQYFGPGTRLLVL.

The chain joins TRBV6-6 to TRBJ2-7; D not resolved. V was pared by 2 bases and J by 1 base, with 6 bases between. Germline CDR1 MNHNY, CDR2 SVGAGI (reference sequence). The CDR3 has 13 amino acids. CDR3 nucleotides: TGTGCCAGCAGTTACGGGGTTTCCTACGAGCAGTACTTC. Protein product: CASSYGVSYEQYF.

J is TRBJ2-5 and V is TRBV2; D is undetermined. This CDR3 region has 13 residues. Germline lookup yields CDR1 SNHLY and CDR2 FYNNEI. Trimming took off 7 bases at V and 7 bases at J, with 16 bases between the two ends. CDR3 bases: TGTGCCAGCAAGGTCGACACGGTAGGGACCCAGTACTTC. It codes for CASKVDTVGTQYF.

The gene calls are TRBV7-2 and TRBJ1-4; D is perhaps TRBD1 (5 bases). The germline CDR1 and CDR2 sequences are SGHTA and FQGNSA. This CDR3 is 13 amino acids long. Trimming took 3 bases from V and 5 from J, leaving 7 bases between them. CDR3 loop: CASSFWGNEKLFF. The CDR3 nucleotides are TGTGCCAGCAGCTTTTGGGGGAATGAAAAACTGTTTTTT.

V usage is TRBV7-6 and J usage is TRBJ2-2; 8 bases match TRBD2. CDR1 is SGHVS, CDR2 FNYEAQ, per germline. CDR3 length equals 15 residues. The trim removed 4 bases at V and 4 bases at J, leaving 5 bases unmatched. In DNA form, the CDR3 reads TGTGCCAGCAGCTCGGGACTAGGGGGCACCGGGGAGCTGTTTTTT. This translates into CASSSGLGGTGELFF.

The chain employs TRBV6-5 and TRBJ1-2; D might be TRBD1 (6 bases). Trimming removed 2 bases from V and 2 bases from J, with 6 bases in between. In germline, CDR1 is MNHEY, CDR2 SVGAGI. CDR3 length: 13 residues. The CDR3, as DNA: TGTGCCAGCAGTTACGACAGGAACTATGGCTACACCTTC. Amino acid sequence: CASSYDRNYGYTF.

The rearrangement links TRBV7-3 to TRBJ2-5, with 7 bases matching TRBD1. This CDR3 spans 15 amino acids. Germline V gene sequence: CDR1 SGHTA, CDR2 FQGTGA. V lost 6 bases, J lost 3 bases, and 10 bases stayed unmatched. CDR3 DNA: TGTGCCAGCAGAACCCCGGGACAGCAAGAAGAGACCCAGTACTTC. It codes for CASRTPGQQEETQYF.

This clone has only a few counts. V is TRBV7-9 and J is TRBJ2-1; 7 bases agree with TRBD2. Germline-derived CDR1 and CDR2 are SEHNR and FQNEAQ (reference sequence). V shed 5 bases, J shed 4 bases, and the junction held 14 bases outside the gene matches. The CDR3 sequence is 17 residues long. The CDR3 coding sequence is TGTGCCAGCAGCCCGCCCCCCCTAGCGGCCGGTTACAATGAGCAGTTCTTC. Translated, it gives CASSPPPLAAGYNEQFF.

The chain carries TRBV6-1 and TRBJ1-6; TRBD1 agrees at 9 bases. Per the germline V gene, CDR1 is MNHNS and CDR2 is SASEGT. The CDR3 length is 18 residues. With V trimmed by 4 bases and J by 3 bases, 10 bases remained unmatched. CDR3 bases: TGTGCCAGCAGTGTCAGACAGGGGGATGGCGTCTATAATTCACCCCTCCACTTT. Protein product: CASSVRQGDGVYNSPLHF.